This T cell receptor beta chain was identified during a study of cytomegalovirus exposure and HLA in healthy donors. At the time of sampling, donors were nominally healthy, though unrecorded immune exposures were likely. Vbeta (60) and Jbeta (13) primers were used in the PCR. Data came from immunoSEQ multiplex PCR; TCRdb stores just in-frame clones and leaves some out. This table has about 260,000 clones, under 80% appearing once. Study-level points and caveats: Being productive about 90% or about 30% of the time was typical of most TCR beta V segments in an earlier analysis. In a later analysis, parvovirus B19, influenza, CMV and Epstein-Barr virus appeared linked to several top co-occurrence clusters.

V was pared by 7 bases and J by 7 bases, with 13 bases of the junction left unmatched. The CDR3 is 16 amino acids. Germline V gene lookup returns CDR1 SGHDN and CDR2 FVKESK. Regarding this clone: Its antigen remains unknown.

This receptor was obtained from a female donor in good health and CMV-seronegative. This sequence joins TRBV14 and TRBJ2-1, with 10 bases that match TRBD2. Source material: PBMCs. The CDR3 DNA reads as TGTGCCAGCAACCCCACTCCGGGACTAGCGATGAATGAGCAGTTCTTC. Translation: CASNPTPGLAMNEQFF.